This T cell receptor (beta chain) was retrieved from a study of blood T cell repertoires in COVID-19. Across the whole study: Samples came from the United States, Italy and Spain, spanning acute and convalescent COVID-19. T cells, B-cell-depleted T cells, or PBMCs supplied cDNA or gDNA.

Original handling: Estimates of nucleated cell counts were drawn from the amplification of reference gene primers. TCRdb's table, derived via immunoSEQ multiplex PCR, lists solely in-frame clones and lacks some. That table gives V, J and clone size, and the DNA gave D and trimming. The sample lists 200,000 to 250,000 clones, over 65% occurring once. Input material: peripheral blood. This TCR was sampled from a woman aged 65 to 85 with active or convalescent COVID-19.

CDR3 in DNA: TGTGCCAGCAGTGATGGACAGGGGGCGGGTGGCTACACCTTC. It codes for CASSDGQGAGGYTF. V usage is TRBV6-1 and J usage is TRBJ1-2, with TRBD1 matching over 11 bases. This CDR3 is built from 14 residues. Per the germline V gene, CDR1 is MNHNS and CDR2 is SASEGT. The V gene end was trimmed by 3 bases and the J gene end by 7 bases; junction bases not matched to a gene: 4.